These 22 T cell receptor beta chains share one sample of origin, sequenced in a study of cytomegalovirus exposure and HLA in healthy donors. Some clones are missing from TCRdb's copy, which holds only in-frame ones; the method was immunoSEQ multiplex PCR. The sample lists tens of thousands of clones; roughly 96% were seen once. Material: PBMCs. These receptors came from a man in his late teens or twenties in good health and CMV-seronegative.

This clone occurred once. The chain joins TRBV14 to TRBJ1-1; no definite D call. This CDR3 is built from 13 residues. Deletions cut 4 bases from V and 7 bases from J, with 13 bases between. Germline values: CDR1 SGHDN, CDR2 FVKESK. The CDR3 region has the DNA TGTGCCAGCAGCCGACTGATCAACGGTGAAGCTTTCTTT. It codes for CASSRLINGEAFF.

This sequence joins TRBV9 and TRBJ1-4; the match to TRBD1 covers 7 bases. The germline gives CDR1 SGDLS, CDR2 YYNGEE. The CDR3 loop spans 15 amino acids. V trimming: 7 bases; J trimming: 2 bases; junction bases outside the gene matches: 8. For the CDR3, the DNA is TGTGCCAGCGCTGTGACGGGACAGACTAATGAAAAACTGTTTTTT. This encodes CASAVTGQTNEKLFF.

V usage is TRBV21-1 and J usage is TRBJ1-4; TRBD1, the D gene given by the table, was not confirmed from the DNA. TRBV21-1 is a listed pseudogene. CDR3 length equals 17 residues. CDR3 nucleotide sequence: TGTGCCAGCAGCATACCCGACAGGGCTGAGACTAATGAAAAACTGTTTTTT. As protein: CASSIPDRAETNEKLFF.

V gene TRBV6-6 combines with J gene TRBJ1-2; TRBD1 agrees at 10 bases. V shed 4 bases and J 4 bases; nucleotides not matched to a gene: 3. The CDR3 is made up of 14 amino acids. Germline CDR1 reads MNHNY; CDR2 reads SVGAGI (reference sequence). The CDR3 is CASSSRDRGYGYTF. The CDR3 DNA sequence: TGTGCCAGCAGTTCCAGGGACAGGGGCTATGGCTACACCTTC.

V usage is TRBV19 and J usage is TRBJ2-2, with 8 bases identical to TRBD1. Trimming cost V 7 bases and J 5 bases; bases outside gene matches: 6. Germline CDR1 is LNHDA and CDR2 is SQIVND (reference sequence). The CDR3 extends over 14 amino acids. The CDR3 region has the DNA TGTGCCAGTAAGGTGACAGGGGAAACCGGGGAGCTGTTTTTT. Translating gives CASKVTGETGELFF.

The rearrangement joins TRBV10-3 to TRBJ1-2, with D unresolved. Trimming cost V 0 bases and J 6 bases, with 11 bases left between them. CDR1 is ENHRY and CDR2 is SYGVKD in the germline V gene. The CDR3 consists of 14 residues. The CDR3 loop is CAISESKPGDGYTF. In nucleotides, the CDR3 is TGTGCCATCAGTGAGTCGAAGCCCGGGGATGGCTACACCTTC.

The sample holds many counts of this clone. The gene calls are TRBV30 and TRBJ1-3; D remains unclear. The CDR3 has 12 amino acids. Germline V gene data show CDR1 as GTSNPN and CDR2 as SVGIG (reference sequence). Trimming took 4 bases from V and 3 from J, leaving 7 bases between them. The CDR3 region has the DNA TGTGCCTGGAAACAGATTGGAAACACCATATATTTT. It yields the protein CAWKQIGNTIYF.

V is TRBV11-2 and J is TRBJ1-2; D not certain. The CDR3 covers 18 residues. The germline V gene encodes CDR1 SGHAT and CDR2 FQNNGV. The germline V and J ends were trimmed by 1 base and 1 base, with 19 bases remaining between them. The CDR3 protein is CASSLVPLEGFFNYGYTF. The DNA of the CDR3 is TGTGCCAGCAGCTTAGTCCCTCTGGAGGGATTCTTTAACTATGGCTACACCTTC.

This clone was detected once. The V gene is TRBV7-2, the J gene TRBJ2-7; TRBD1 aligns across 9 bases. In germline, CDR1 is SGHTA, CDR2 FQGNSA. Trimming cost V 2 bases and J 3 bases; bases outside gene matches: 5. This CDR3 spans 15 amino acids. DNA of the CDR3: TGTGCCAGCAGCTTATCCCCGGGACAGGGCTACGAGCAGTACTTC. Its translation is CASSLSPGQGYEQYF.

This clone was seen once. V usage is TRBV19 and J usage is TRBJ2-1; TRBD2 matches 9 bases. The length of the CDR3 is 18 residues. The germline V gene encodes CDR1 LNHDA and CDR2 SQIVND (reference sequence). The V and J ends lost 0 bases and 8 bases, in that order; junction bases with no gene match: 14. CDR3 in amino acids: CASSIDSPGLAKLDEQFF. Here the CDR3 DNA reads TGTGCCAGTAGTATAGATAGTCCCGGACTAGCGAAATTGGATGAGCAGTTCTTC.

The chain carries TRBV6-5 and TRBJ1-2, with 7 bases lining up with TRBD1. Germline V gene lookup returns CDR1 MNHEY and CDR2 SVGAGI. The CDR3 consists of 15 residues. V was pared by 4 bases and J by 2 bases, with 7 bases of the junction left unmatched. In DNA form, the CDR3 reads TGTGCCAGCAGTTTAACCCCACAGGGGAACTATGGCTACACCTTC. The encoded protein is CASSLTPQGNYGYTF.

The rearrangement joins TRBV6-5 to TRBJ2-7, with TRBD1 matching 9 bases. After removal of 4 bases from V and 5 bases from J, the junction contained 6 bases not matched to a gene. There are 14 residues in the CDR3. Germline V lookup: CDR1 MNHEY, CDR2 SVGAGI. The CDR3 sequence: CASSSGTGSHEQYF. The CDR3 DNA reads as TGTGCCAGCAGTTCCGGGACAGGGTCTCACGAGCAGTACTTC.

The J gene is TRBJ2-6, the V gene TRBV19; no firm D call. The ends were cut back, 2 bases at V and 1 base at J, with 6 bases in the middle. The CDR3 runs 15 residues. Germline CDR1 and CDR2: LNHDA and SQIVND (reference sequence). This chain's CDR3 is CASSITGSGANVLTF. CDR3 DNA sequence: TGTGCCAGTAGTATAACCGGTTCTGGGGCCAACGTCCTGACTTTC.

A single count supports this clone. The chain has TRBV11-3 and TRBJ2-7; D gene uncertain. V lost 2 bases and J 4 bases, leaving 3 bases between the germline ends. This CDR3 has 11 amino acids. Germline lookup yields CDR1 SGHNT and CDR2 YENEEA. CDR3 sequence (DNA): TGTGCCAGCAGCTTACAGTACGAGCAGTACTTC. Encoded protein: CASSLQYEQYF.

V usage is TRBV21-1 and J usage is TRBJ1-1. TRBV21-1 counts as a pseudogene. The CDR3 sequence is 13 residues long. In DNA form, the CDR3 reads TGTGCCAGCAGCAACGAAGGGAGGACTGAAGCTTTCTTT. Its translation is CASSNEGRTEAFF.

The gene calls are TRBV11-3 and TRBJ2-7, with unresolved D. Deletions cut 3 bases from V and 2 bases from J, with 8 bases between. CDR1 and CDR2 (germline): SGHNT, YENEEA. This CDR3 comprises 13 residues. The CDR3 sequence is CASSFGRPYEQYF. The CDR3 coding sequence is TGTGCCAGCAGCTTCGGCAGGCCCTACGAGCAGTACTTC.

This sequence joins TRBV23-1 and TRBJ1-4, with no clear D. Being an ORF, TRBV23-1 has a function that is uncertain. This CDR3 spans 21 amino acids. Trimming stripped 4 bases from V and 1 base from J, with 28 bases between. CDR3 nucleotide sequence: TGCGCCAGCAGTCGATCCCAAAGAGAGGGCGGCTTTAAGGTAACTAATGAAAAACTGTTTTTT. It is translated as CASSRSQREGGFKVTNEKLFF.

As DNA, the CDR3 is TGTGCCAGCAGCATCTCAAGCGGCACCTACAATGAGCAGTTCTTC. Translated: CASSISSGTYNEQFF. The chain is built from TRBV9 and TRBJ2-1, with D perhaps TRBD2 (5 bases). This CDR3 has 15 amino acids. Looked up from germline, CDR1 is SGDLS and CDR2 is YYNGEE. V lost 4 bases, J lost 2 bases, and 13 bases lay in between. The full variable domain, rest sourced from reference TRBV9 and TRBJ2-1, is DSGVTQTPKHLITATGQRVTLRCSPRSGDLSVYWYQQSLDQGLQFLIQYYNGEERAKGNILERFSAQQFPDLHSELNLSSLELGDSALYFCASSISSGTYNEQFFGPGTRLTVL.

This chain links TRBV6-6 with TRBJ2-3; TRBD2 matches at 8 bases. Germline trimming cut 5 bases from V and 3 bases from J; bases unmatched to any gene: 7. CDR3 length: 15 residues. Germline lookup yields CDR1 MNHNY and CDR2 SVGAGI (reference sequence). The DNA for the CDR3 is TGTGCCAGCAGTCTTACTAGCGGTGGGACAGATACGCAGTATTTT. Amino acids: CASSLTSGGTDTQYF.

J is TRBJ1-4 and V is TRBV6-6; 8 bases fit TRBD1. V shed 7 bases and J 8 bases; nucleotides not matched to a gene: 9. The CDR3 spans 14 residues. CDR1 MNHNY and CDR2 SVGAGI come from the germline V gene (reference sequence). CDR3 bases: TGTGCCAGCACTCTCGGACAGGGTCTCGAAAAACTGTTTTTT. This encodes CASTLGQGLEKLFF.

The chain employs TRBV28 and TRBJ1-5, with a weak D call TRBD1 (5 bases). The CDR3 has 16 residues. Trimming pared 6 bases from V and 7 bases from J, leaving 22 bases between. Germline assignment: CDR1 MDHEN and CDR2 SYDVKM. The CDR3 nucleotides read TGTGCCAGCAGCCCAAGCCGGGGGACCCCGAAACAGCCCCAGCATTTT. Translation gives CASSPSRGTPKQPQHF.

The chain's CDR3 is CAISPGTGGEAFF. The CDR3 nucleotides are TGTGCCATCAGCCCCGGGACAGGGGGTGAAGCTTTCTTT. This rearrangement joins TRBV10-3 to TRBJ1-1; 11 bases line up with TRBD1. Germline values: CDR1 ENHRY, CDR2 SYGVKD. Trimming removed 6 bases from V and 7 bases from J; junction bases left unmatched: 4. This CDR3 is 13 amino acids long.